This TCR beta chain was recorded in a study of T cell responses to AZD1222 COVID-19 vaccine. Overall study findings and caveats: The study found vaccine-associated CD4 TCRs spanning spike, dominant at 160-218 and 743-854.

This clone was observed once. The antigen remains undetermined. This CDR3 contains 15 residues. Trimming cost V 5 bases and J 1 base; bases outside gene matches: 3. Germline V gene lookup returns CDR1 SGHTA and CDR2 FQGNSA. Method: immunoSEQ multiplex PCR; TCRdb's copy keeps in-frame clones and lacks some. Found here are 150,000 to 200,000 clones, 90% to 95% of them singletons; the top ten hold around 0.96%. The chain has TRBV7-2 and TRBJ2-1; 9 bases agree with TRBD2. Sequencing used peripheral blood, obtained 28 days after the second dose of the MenACWY control vaccine. The receptor comes from an adult who received the MenACWY meningococcal vaccine as a control. The CDR3 is CASSVTSGSYNEQFF. CDR3 DNA sequence: TGTGCCAGCAGCGTCACTAGCGGGTCCTACAATGAGCAGTTCTTC.